This TCR beta chain was captured in a study of blood T cell repertoires in COVID-19 (dated by TCRdb to 2020 to 2022). Regarding the research as a whole: Samples from collaborators originated in the United States, Italy and Spain and spanned both the acute and convalescent phases of COVID-19. Sample metadata almost always included a de-identified subject ID, COVID-19 status, age in years and sex. Samples were obtained from the ongoing ImmuneRACE study (first 160 participants) and from roughly 1,300 subjects provided by 6 global collaborators. The repertoires were released in a freely available public database intended as a resource for research on the immune response to SARS-CoV-2. The prospective study material was composed of cDNA or gDNA derived from T cells, B-cell-depleted T cells, or PBMCs. Deeply sampled blood TCRbeta repertoires from subjects exposed to, actively infected with, or recovered from COVID-19 were included in the dataset. Where available, HLA class I and class II types were taken from metadata supplied by the sample provider and were not determined by assay-based typing.

Broad study findings and their caveats: The quantity of clinical and demographic metadata differed by source and by participant and was supplied without curation.

As encoded in the germline V gene, CDR1 is KGHSH while CDR2 is LQKENI. Germline trimming: 3 bases from V, 6 bases from J; junction bases outside gene matches: 6. Including the terminal cysteine and phenylalanine, the CDR3 comprises 16 residues. The kept DNA is CDR3 alone, 48 bases in frame from the first base. The collaborating institutions used their own protocols to collect whole blood in K2EDTA tubes. Collaborator samples were shipped for TCRbeta analysis as frozen whole blood, isolated PBMCs, or DNA extracted from either sample type. Regarding this clone: The antigen it binds to is not known. Within one base of it there is no much larger clone, and no base qualities were kept.

TCRbeta CDR3 regions were amplified from genomic DNA using the immunoSEQ Assay, a bias-controlled multiplex PCR. The original pipeline was this. Within the assay, amplification of reference gene primers was used to estimate how many nucleated cells each sample contained. Sequence reads were collapsed and filtered to measure the absolute abundance of every unique TCRbeta CDR3 rearrangement. For each sample, productive Simpson clonality was calculated by taking the square root of Simpson's diversity index across productive rearrangements. TCRdb holds this immuneACCESS table with in-frame rearrangements only. Some clones are missing; in checked studies, unresolved V genes explain under half, and the rest has no known cause. The V and J calls and clone size were taken over from that table, and D and trimming were inferred from the DNA. The sample table shows 7,000 to 8,500 clones, and about 90% are seen once. The top ten clones comprise 6.9% of the sample.

The chain was built from TRBV18 and TRBJ1-6; TRBD1 fits 9 bases in the junction. This TCR was sampled from a woman aged 45 to 65 with active or convalescent COVID-19. The sequencing sample was made of peripheral blood. The DNA is TGTGCCAGCTCACCGACGACAGGGGGAGGTAATTCACCCCTCCACTTT. Translated, this is CASSPTTGGGNSPLHF.